The 29 T cell receptor beta chains listed next were all sequenced from one sample in a study of OX40 agonist ivuxolimab in advanced cancers. Measured with immunoSEQ multiplex PCR; TCRdb has only the in-frame clones, and not every one. The sample includes 45,000 to 65,000 clones, around 90% seen only once; the top ten take over 8.5%. The source was CD4+ or CD8+ T cells sorted from blood, collected in a trial of the OX40 agonist ivuxolimab. The receptors here all came from an adult with an advanced solid tumor such as melanoma, head and neck, liver or kidney cancer.

The chain combines TRBV7-8 with TRBJ1-5; D is unresolved. The CDR3 runs 12 residues. Trimming shortened V by 1 base and J by 4 bases, and 2 bases separated the two germline ends. Germline CDR1 and CDR2: SGHVS and FQNEAQ. The CDR3 sequence is CASSLGNQPQHF. In DNA, the CDR3 is TGTGCCAGCAGCTTAGGTAATCAGCCCCAGCATTTT.

V is TRBV19 and J is TRBJ2-1; 8 bases agree with TRBD2. CDR1 and CDR2 from the germline V gene are LNHDA and SQIVND (reference sequence). The CDR3 runs to 16 residues. With 5 bases clipped from V and 8 bases from J, the junction kept 14 bases outside the gene matches. The CDR3 DNA reads as TGTGCCAGTAGTGGATCGGACTTAGCGGGAAGGGATGAGCAGTTCTTC. Encoded protein: CASSGSDLAGRDEQFF.

The chain joins TRBV5-6 to TRBJ2-1; perhaps TRBD1 as D (5 bases). The germline V gene has CDR1 SGHDT and CDR2 YYEEEE. The CDR3 has 13 residues. Between the trimmed V and J ends, which lost 4 bases and 12 bases, there was a span of 17 bases. CDR3 sequence: CASSADTTMRQFF. CDR3 coding DNA: TGTGCCAGCAGCGCGGACACTACAATGAGGCAGTTCTTC.

The V call is TRBV7-6, the J call TRBJ2-2; D is undetermined. CDR1 and CDR2 (germline): SGHVS, FNYEAQ. Between the trimmed V and J ends, which lost 1 base and 2 bases, there was a span of 8 bases. This CDR3 contains 15 residues. The CDR3 DNA is TGTGCCAGCAGCTTAGACGGAGATAACACCGGGGAGCTGTTTTTT. It yields the protein CASSLDGDNTGELFF.

The V call is TRBV14, the J call TRBJ2-7; D not resolved. The germline V gene has CDR1 SGHDN and CDR2 FVKESK. The CDR3 runs to 15 residues. The CDR3 loop is CASSHTHPGPSCRNV. The CDR3 DNA is TGTGCCAGCAGCCATACTCACCCCGGCCCCAGTTGTAGGAACGTC.

The rearrangement links TRBV9 to TRBJ2-5; D is uncertain. CDR3 size: 12 residues. The germline V gene encodes CDR1 SGDLS and CDR2 YYNGEE. Between the trimmed V and J ends, which lost 2 bases and 11 bases, there was a span of 13 bases. This chain's CDR3 is CASSVDGSEQYF. The CDR3 region has the DNA TGTGCCAGCAGCGTTGACGGTAGTGAGCAGTACTTC. The whole variable domain, filled in from reference TRBV9 and TRBJ2-5, reads DSGVTQTPKHLITATGQRVTLRCSPRSGDLSVYWYQQSLDQGLQFLIQYYNGEERAKGNILERFSAQQFPDLHSELNLSSLELGDSALYFCASSVDGSEQYFGPGTRLLVL.

The V call is TRBV28, the J call TRBJ2-2; D unresolved. CDR3 length: 13 amino acids. Trimming shortened V by 1 base and J by 2 bases, and 2 bases separated the two germline ends. Germline V lookup: CDR1 MDHEN, CDR2 SYDVKM. In nucleotides, the CDR3 is TGTGCCAGCAGTTTATCCAACACCGGGGAGCTGTTTTTT. Its translation: CASSLSNTGELFF.

This rearrangement joins TRBV28 to TRBJ2-3; tentatively, D is TRBD2 (6 bases). Germline V lookup: CDR1 MDHEN, CDR2 SYDVKM. Trimming removed 7 bases at V and 2 bases at J, with 10 bases between. This CDR3 has 13 residues. CDR3 coding DNA: TGTGCCAGCACCGGGAGATACACAGATACGCAGTATTTT. Its translation: CASTGRYTDTQYF.

As for this clone: A far larger clone lies a single base away; this is likely a read error. No conserved phenylalanine or tryptophan ends this CDR3, so it is likely a read error. The chain couples TRBV6-1 to TRBJ2-7; 8 nucleotides agree with TRBD1. The CDR3 loop spans 12 amino acids. CDR1 and CDR2 from the germline V gene are MNHNS and SASEGT. J gave up 7 bases and V 8 bases, and 7 bases lay outside the gene matches. CDR3 DNA: TGTGCCAGCCTAGGGGGACAGGAGGAGCAGTACGGC. Translated: CASLGGQEEQYG.

The chain uses TRBV25-1 and TRBJ1-1; the D is unclear. V lost 5 bases and J lost 5, with 12 bases in between. Germline V gives CDR1 MGHDK, CDR2 SYGVNS. The CDR3 runs to 13 residues. The CDR3 loop reads CASSLGVWTEAFF. In DNA, the CDR3 is TGTGCCAGCAGTCTCGGGGTGTGGACTGAAGCTTTCTTT.

This clone occurred once. The chain recombines TRBV7-3 with TRBJ2-7; TRBD1 matches 8 bases. The CDR3 totals 14 residues. Unmatched junction bases numbered 10, after V lost 5 bases and J lost 7 bases. Germline CDR1 SGHTA, CDR2 FQGTGA. CDR3 loop: CASSPYSGQAEQYF. Here the CDR3 DNA reads TGTGCCAGCAGCCCGTACTCGGGACAGGCAGAGCAGTACTTC.

This rearrangement joins TRBV7-8 to TRBJ1-2; D possibly corresponds to TRBD1 (6 bases). Trimming cost V 5 bases and J 3 bases, with 19 bases left between them. The CDR3 spans 16 residues. Germline-derived CDR1 and CDR2 are SGHVS and FQNEAQ. The CDR3 nucleotides read TGTGCCAGCAGCCCCGTGGTTCGGGGGGCCCACTATGGCTACACCTTC. It specifies CASSPVVRGAHYGYTF.

The rearrangement uses TRBV25-1 and TRBJ1-2; a possible D gene is TRBD1 (5 bases). The V end lost 2 bases, the J end lost 8 bases, and 12 bases lay between the germline ends. CDR3 size: 13 residues. Germline V gives CDR1 MGHDK, CDR2 SYGVNS. The CDR3 bases are TGTGCCAGCAGTGAAACGTCTTGGGGGGGCTACACCTTC. It yields the protein CASSETSWGGYTF.

This chain joins TRBV11-2 and TRBJ2-1; the D gene is possibly TRBD2 (6 bases). The CDR3 length is 16 residues. Germline V gene data show CDR1 as SGHAT and CDR2 as FQNNGV. V was shortened by 4 bases and J by 3 bases, with 16 bases between the two germline ends. The CDR3 DNA is TGTGCCAGCAGCTATGGGGGAGGCGCTTTCTACAATGAGCAGTTCTTC. Amino acid sequence: CASSYGGGAFYNEQFF.

The chain has TRBV7-9 and TRBJ2-6; no firm D call. The CDR3 is 13 amino acids. Germline assignment: CDR1 SEHNR and CDR2 FQNEAQ (reference sequence). The V end lost 8 bases, the J end lost 4 bases, and 9 bases lay between the germline ends. CDR3 nucleotide sequence: TGTGCCAGCTACAGCAGGGGGGCCAACGTCCTGACTTTC. Residues: CASYSRGANVLTF.

The V gene is TRBV6-5, the J gene TRBJ2-3; D perhaps matches TRBD2 (6 bases). Trimming removed 6 bases from V and 1 base from J, with 14 bases in between. CDR1 is MNHEY and CDR2 is SVGAGI in the germline V gene. This CDR3 region has 15 residues. The CDR3 DNA follows: TGTGCCAGCAGCTATAGACTAGGCGGCACAGATACGCAGTATTTT. Protein sequence: CASSYRLGGTDTQYF.

The rearrangement links TRBV6-6 to TRBJ1-2; 9 bases are a match to TRBD1. Trimming took 2 bases from V and 6 from J; bases not matched to a gene: 4. This CDR3 has 14 amino acids. In germline, CDR1 is MNHNY, CDR2 SVGAGI (reference sequence). The CDR3 nucleotides read TGTGCCAGCAGTTACGCCGGACAGGGGCATGGCTACACCTTC. Protein: CASSYAGQGHGYTF.

The chain links TRBV5-5 to TRBJ1-3; D is unresolved. The germline gives CDR1 SGHKS, CDR2 YYEKEE (reference sequence). The CDR3 sequence is 14 residues long. V lost 1 base and J 2 bases, leaving 7 bases between the germline ends. The CDR3 DNA follows: TGTGCCAGCAGCTTGCCGGGGACTGGAAACACCATATATTTT. This sequence encodes CASSLPGTGNTIYF. The whole variable domain, remainder taken from reference TRBV5-5 and TRBJ1-3, is DAGVTQSPTHLIKTRGQQVTLRCSPISGHKSVSWYQQVLGQGPQFIFQYYEKEERGRGNFPDRFSARQFPNYSSELNVNALLLGDSALYLCASSLPGTGNTIYFGEGSWLTVV.

CDR3 sequence: CASSLRLAATYEQYF. The CDR3 DNA reads TGTGCCAGCAGCCTCCGACTAGCAGCTACCTACGAGCAGTACTTC. The chain couples TRBV7-8 to TRBJ2-7, with 7 positions matching TRBD2. Germline loops: CDR1 SGHVS, CDR2 FQNEAQ. This CDR3 contains 15 residues. The trim removed 5 bases at V and 2 bases at J, leaving 9 bases unmatched.

This chain joins TRBV4-1 and TRBJ2-5; D unresolved. Trimming shortened V by 4 bases and J by 0 bases, and 9 bases separated the two germline ends. CDR1 is MGHRA and CDR2 is YSYEKL in the germline V gene. This CDR3 is 14 amino acids long. CDR3 in DNA: TGCGCCAGCAGCCCCTTGGGGAACCAAGAGACCCAGTACTTC. Translating gives CASSPLGNQETQYF.

The chain has TRBV5-5 and TRBJ1-2; 9 nucleotides agree with TRBD1. J lost 3 bases, V lost 4 bases, and 7 bases had no gene match. Looked up from germline, CDR1 is SGHKS and CDR2 is YYEKEE (reference sequence). This CDR3 has 15 amino acids. DNA for the CDR3: TGTGCCAGCAGCGTTACAGGGGGCAGTCACTATGGCTACACCTTC. Protein sequence: CASSVTGGSHYGYTF. Full variable domain (remainder filled in from reference TRBV5-5 and TRBJ1-2): DAGVTQSPTHLIKTRGQQVTLRCSPISGHKSVSWYQQVLGQGPQFIFQYYEKEERGRGNFPDRFSARQFPNYSSELNVNALLLGDSALYLCASSVTGGSHYGYTFGSGTRLTVV.

The V call is TRBV29-1, the J call TRBJ2-7; 9 bases line up with TRBD2. V dropped 6 bases and J dropped 6; count of bases not matched to a gene: 9. Germline-derived CDR1 and CDR2 are SQVTM and ANQGSEA. The CDR3 loop spans 13 amino acids. CDR3 sequence (DNA): TGCAGCGTACCGGGACTAGCCTTCCCCGAGCAGTACTTC. Translation: CSVPGLAFPEQYF.

This rearrangement joins TRBV19 to TRBJ2-3, with D possibly matching TRBD2 (5 bases). Between the trimmed V and J ends, which lost 8 bases and 2 bases, there was a span of 11 bases. This CDR3 contains 13 residues. Germline assignment: CDR1 LNHDA and CDR2 SQIVND (reference sequence). The chain's CDR3 is CASGAVVTDTQYF. The DNA of the CDR3 is TGTGCCAGTGGAGCGGTGGTCACAGATACGCAGTATTTT.

This chain joins TRBV6-5 and TRBJ1-5; D gene unclear. Trimming cost V 10 bases and J 6 bases, with 16 bases left between them. The CDR3 is made up of 13 amino acids. From germline, CDR1 is MNHEY and CDR2 SVGAGI. CDR3 loop: CATLILLSQPQHF. The CDR3 coding sequence is TGTGCCACCCTCATTCTCTTGAGTCAGCCCCAGCATTTT.

Note on this clone: Germline is not matched at one junction end, which may reflect a read error. This chain uses TRBV25-1 with TRBJ1-6, with TRBD1 identical over 7 bases. The CDR3 runs 14 residues. CDR1 is MGHDK and CDR2 is SYGVNS in the germline V gene. The CDR3 reads CATSDRAVNSPLHF. In nucleotides, the CDR3 is TGTGCCACCAGTGACAGGGCTGTTAATTCACCCCTCCACTTT.

The chain is built from TRBV7-8 and TRBJ2-2; D ambiguous. V was cut by 2 bases and J by 6 bases, with 4 bases left in between. This CDR3 has 12 residues. The V gene's germline CDR1 is SGHVS and CDR2 FQNEAQ. The CDR3 DNA follows: TGTGCCAGCAGCTTAACCCCCGGGGAGCTGTTTTTT. Translation: CASSLTPGELFF.

This chain uses TRBV5-4 with TRBJ1-1; tentative D call: TRBD1 (6 bases). This CDR3 has 15 residues. The germline V gene encodes CDR1 SGHNT and CDR2 YYREEE (reference sequence). V shed 0 bases and J shed 2 bases, with 11 bases lying between them. The DNA of the CDR3 is TGTGCCAGCAGCTTGGGTGCAGGGGATAACACTGAAGCTTTCTTT. It codes for CASSLGAGDNTEAFF.

V and J are TRBV6-5 and TRBJ2-1, with D possibly TRBD2 on 6 matching bases. Trimming removed 6 bases from V and 5 bases from J, with 11 bases in between. Germline V gene sequence: CDR1 MNHEY, CDR2 SVGAGI. This CDR3 has 13 amino acids. CDR3 amino acids: CASSRLGDNEQFF. CDR3 DNA: TGTGCCAGCAGCCGACTAGGGGACAATGAGCAGTTCTTC.

V gene TRBV7-2 combines with J gene TRBJ2-7; a weak D match, TRBD1 (5 bases). Germline V gives CDR1 SGHTA, CDR2 FQGNSA. The CDR3 extends over 14 amino acids. Trimming took 5 bases from V and 0 from J, leaving 11 bases between them. CDR3 loop: CASSPRQSSYEQYF. DNA for the CDR3: TGTGCCAGCAGCCCGCGACAGAGCTCCTACGAGCAGTACTTC. Together with reference TRBV7-2 and TRBJ2-7, the CDR3 gives the full variable domain: GAGVSQSPSNKVTEKGKDVELRCDPISGHTALYWYRQSLGQGLEFLIYFQGNSAPDKSGLPSDRFSAERTGGSVSTLTIQRTQQEDSAVYLCASSPRQSSYEQYFGPGTRLTVT.